The T cell receptor (beta chain) under discussion was sequenced for a study of blood T cell repertoires in COVID-19. Study-wide background: The United States, Italy and Spain were the sources of the acute and convalescent COVID-19 samples. PBMCs, B-cell-depleted T cells, or T cells were the source of the cDNA or gDNA that made up the material.

The table lists this clone with a count of one. Participant ages covered roughly 18 to 89 years across about two dozen US areas. Germline CDR1 SGHRS, CDR2 YFSETQ. V lost 1 base and J lost 0, with 5 bases in between. The CDR3 runs to 14 residues. Original analysis: How many nucleated cells were present was estimated from reference gene primer amplification. The method was immunoSEQ multiplex PCR; TCRdb's version includes in-frame clones alone and lacks a portion of them. V and J calls and clone size are given by that table; D and trimming were obtained from the DNA. This table holds approximately 290,000 clones, around 89% found once.

Sequencing used PBMCs or T cells enriched from blood (not recorded which). The sequence came from a woman aged 18-30 years with acute COVID-19. This chain links TRBV5-1 with TRBJ1-3; D uncertain. The CDR3 is CASSLMSSGNTIYF. The CDR3 DNA is TGCGCCAGCAGCTTGATGAGCTCTGGAAACACCATATATTTT.